The present TCR beta chain was sequenced within a study of patients with pleural tuberculosis (TCRdb year 2014). The sample was run on an Illumina Genome Analyzer IIx. Using fastp at Q25 and MiXCR, TCRdb reprocessed the public reads and kept productive beta chains. Here each entry gathers all rows of one CDR3 protein and keeps the most common genes and DNA. This sample gives 45,000 to 55,000 distinct CDR3 sequences in total; around 6.7% of them show up just once. The ten top clones hold 15% to 20% of the sample. From the cysteine through the phenylalanine, the CDR3 covers 13 amino acids. Here the CDR3 DNA is all that survives: 39 bases in frame from base 1. Between the V and J ends, shortened by 3 bases and 2 bases respectively, the junction contains 8 bases. The germline V gene (reference sequence) specifies LGHDT as CDR1 and YNNKEL as CDR2. This clonotype came up a few times. The antigen it binds to is not known. Base quality data are lacking; no much larger clone is found one base away.

This TCR derives from a human donor with pleural tuberculosis. The V and J segments used are TRBV3-1 and TRBJ2-7; a weak D assignment points to TRBD1 (6 bases agree). The CDR3 here reads CASSQRGTYEQYF. Read as DNA, the sequence is TGTGCCAGCAGCCAGAGGGGGACCTACGAGCAGTACTTC.